The 12 T cell receptor beta chains in this list originate from one sample, sequenced in a study of glioma-infiltrating T cells after dendritic cell vaccination. Using immunoSEQ multiplex PCR, the repertoire was profiled, and TCRdb retains in-frame clones only, with some absent. Found here are tens of thousands of clones, 85% of them singletons; the top ten hold about 10%. Sequencing was performed on blood, taken before dendritic cell vaccination. These receptors came from a human donor with glioblastoma.

The chain employs TRBV5-1 and TRBJ2-7; D is possibly TRBD2 (5 bases). This CDR3 has 14 residues. Germline V lookup: CDR1 SGHRS, CDR2 YFSETQ. Deletions cut 4 bases from V and 6 bases from J, with 17 bases between. The CDR3 loop reads CASSGERLRSEQYF. The CDR3, as DNA: TGCGCCAGCAGCGGGGAGCGGCTTCGCTCCGAGCAGTACTTC.

The J gene is TRBJ2-7, the V gene TRBV27, with 11 bases aligning to TRBD1. The J segment lost 5 bases and the V segment lost 6 bases, leaving 9 bases of the junction unmatched. Germline loops: CDR1 MNHEY, CDR2 SMNVEV (reference sequence). The CDR3 contains 15 residues. For the CDR3, the DNA is TGTGCCAGCAGACCAGGGACAGGGGGTTCCAACGAGCAGTACTTC. This codes for CASRPGTGGSNEQYF.

V usage is TRBV7-2 and J usage is TRBJ1-5; 9 nucleotides line up with TRBD1. Trimming took 4 bases from V and 6 from J; bases not matched to a gene: 10. CDR1 and CDR2 from the germline V gene are SGHTA and FQGNSA. CDR3 length: 16 residues. The CDR3 loop reads CASSSMPGQGSQPQHF. CDR3 sequence (DNA): TGTGCCAGCAGCTCCATGCCGGGACAGGGTAGTCAGCCCCAGCATTTT.

The chain has TRBV27 and TRBJ1-5, with 9 bases fitting TRBD1. The CDR3 contains 17 residues. From germline, CDR1 is MNHEY and CDR2 SMNVEV (reference sequence). V was clipped by 2 bases and J by 0 bases; unmatched bases: 5. The CDR3 here is CASSLRTGVGSNQPQHF. The CDR3, as DNA: TGTGCCAGCAGTTTAAGGACAGGGGTCGGTAGCAATCAGCCCCAGCATTTT.

The chain links TRBV9 to TRBJ2-3, with D maybe TRBD2 (8 bases). This CDR3 region has 17 residues. The V end was cut by 0 bases, the J end by 5 bases, with 19 bases between. Germline values: CDR1 SGDLS, CDR2 YYNGEE. The CDR3, as DNA: TGTGCCAGCAGCGTAGGGGGCCGGGAGGGGGCAAGAGATACGCAGTATTTT. It is translated as CASSVGGREGARDTQYF. The variable domain in full, with the rest retrieved from reference TRBV9 and TRBJ2-3, is DSGVTQTPKHLITATGQRVTLRCSPRSGDLSVYWYQQSLDQGLQFLIQYYNGEERAKGNILERFSAQQFPDLHSELNLSSLELGDSALYFCASSVGGREGARDTQYFGPGTRLTVL.

This clone was recorded a few times. The chain is built from TRBV9 and TRBJ2-3, with 13 nucleotides matching TRBD2. This CDR3 has 17 amino acids. Germline assignment: CDR1 SGDLS and CDR2 YYNGEE. Trimming removed 1 base from V and 5 bases from J; junction bases left unmatched: 7. CDR3 region: CASSVNGLAGVGDTQYF. CDR3 bases: TGTGCCAGCAGCGTAAACGGACTAGCGGGAGTTGGAGATACGCAGTATTTT.

This chain connects TRBV4-2 to TRBJ1-2, with a possible D match to TRBD1 (6 bases). The CDR3 is 17 residues long. V lost 3 bases and J lost 3, with 20 bases in between. Germline V lookup: CDR1 LGHNA, CDR2 YNFKEQ. As DNA, the CDR3 is TGTGCCAGCAGCCACTCCGGGGGGGCAGGGGCGGACTATGGCTACACCTTC. Translating it yields CASSHSGGAGADYGYTF.

The chain carries TRBV9 and TRBJ1-2; 7 bases agree with TRBD1. Germline CDR1 SGDLS, CDR2 YYNGEE. The J segment lost 5 bases and the V segment lost 0 bases, leaving 7 bases of the junction unmatched. This CDR3 is built from 15 residues. Here the CDR3 DNA reads TGTGCCAGCAGCGTAGAAGAGGGGGCGTCATATGGCTACACCTTC. Its protein product is CASSVEEGASYGYTF.

In its sample, this clone was seen once. The chain uses TRBV25-1 and TRBJ1-1, with D uncertain. This CDR3 comprises 16 residues. CDR1 is MGHDK, CDR2 SYGVNS, per germline. V dropped 4 bases and J dropped 5 bases, with 20 bases sitting between them. In DNA, the CDR3 is TGTGCCAGCAGTGGGGCTTCCAAAGGGAGGAGAACTGAAGCTTTCTTT. This codes for CASSGASKGRRTEAFF.

This clone was detected a few times. This chain links TRBV6-1 with TRBJ2-3; D perhaps matches TRBD2 (6 bases). Germline CDR1 reads MNHNS; CDR2 reads SASEGT. The CDR3 contains 15 residues. Trimming cost V 5 bases and J 4 bases, with 16 bases left between them. The CDR3, as DNA: TGTGCCAGCAGTCGAACGGAGGGGCCGCCAGATACGCAGTATTTT. Its protein product is CASSRTEGPPDTQYF.

The chain couples TRBV25-1 to TRBJ1-4, with 9 bases identical to TRBD1. Germline CDR1 MGHDK, CDR2 SYGVNS. The CDR3 has 13 residues. With V trimmed by 6 bases and J by 7 bases, 3 bases remained unmatched. The CDR3 DNA is TGTGCCAGCAGGGGGACAGGGCCTGAAAAACTGTTTTTT. Translation gives CASRGTGPEKLFF.

The chain employs TRBV6-5 and TRBJ1-5, with 7 bases identical to TRBD1. V lost 5 bases to trimming and J lost 7 bases; unmatched junction nucleotides: 8. Germline values: CDR1 MNHEY, CDR2 SVGAGI. The CDR3 is 14 residues long. CDR3 residues: CASSEGGGGQPQHF. CDR3 in DNA: TGTGCCAGCAGTGAAGGGGGCGGCGGGCAGCCCCAGCATTTT.